A single sample is the source of the 8 T cell receptor beta chains below, sequenced in a study of blood T cell repertoires in COVID-19. Method: immunoSEQ multiplex PCR; TCRdb's copy keeps in-frame clones and lacks some. The table has approximately 210,000 clones, about 83% seen once. The specimen sequenced was peripheral blood. Source of these receptors: a woman aged 70-85 years with active or convalescent COVID-19.

Only a few counts were recorded for this clone. The gene calls are TRBV2 and TRBJ1-2; 9 bases agree with TRBD1. The CDR3 extends over 15 amino acids. J lost 0 bases, V lost 6 bases, and 5 bases had no gene match. Germline loops: CDR1 SNHLY, CDR2 FYNNEI. The CDR3 loop is CASRDGTGTNYGYTF. The CDR3 nucleotides read TGTGCCAGCAGGGATGGGACAGGGACTAACTATGGCTACACCTTC.

Here the CDR3 reads CASSSPSGGDNEQFF. Here the CDR3 DNA reads TGTGCCAGCAGTTCTCCTAGCGGGGGGGACAATGAGCAGTTCTTC. The rearrangement links TRBV6-5 to TRBJ2-1; 12 bases are a match to TRBD2. J was trimmed by 5 bases and V by 4 bases; bases with no gene match: 3. The CDR3 has 15 amino acids. CDR1 and CDR2 from the germline V gene are MNHEY and SVGAGI.

The J gene is TRBJ1-1, the V gene TRBV2; 10 bases are a match to TRBD1. Germline CDR1 is SNHLY and CDR2 is FYNNEI. The V segment lost 6 bases and the J segment 12 bases; nucleotides outside the gene matches: 7. The length of the CDR3 is 12 residues. CDR3 DNA sequence: TGTGCCAGCAGGAGGACAGGGGGGGGACCTTTCTTT. Translated: CASRRTGGGPFF.

This chain connects TRBV20-1 to TRBJ2-3; D remains unclear. Trimming removed 7 bases at V and 2 bases at J, with 7 bases between. Germline V gene data show CDR1 as DFQATT and CDR2 as SNEGSKA (reference sequence). The CDR3 consists of 11 residues. CDR3 sequence (DNA): TGCAGTGTCTCCCCCACAGATACGCAGTATTTT. Translation: CSVSPTDTQYF.

This chain uses TRBV19 with TRBJ1-5; 7 positions agree with TRBD1. With 6 bases clipped from V and 2 bases from J, the junction kept 4 bases outside the gene matches. Per germline, CDR1 LNHDA and CDR2 SQIVND (reference sequence). The CDR3 has 14 amino acids. The CDR3, as DNA: TGTGCCAGTAGCGGAGACAGGGGCAATCAGCCCCAGCATTTT. Its translation: CASSGDRGNQPQHF.

Written as DNA, the CDR3 is TGTGCCAGCAGTCCGCGACTAGGCTCCTACAATGAGCAGTTCTTC. Protein product: CASSPRLGSYNEQFF. J is TRBJ2-1 and V is TRBV6-5; a weak D match, TRBD2 (6 bases). The V gene lost 5 bases and the J gene lost 0 bases, with 11 bases spanning the gap. The CDR3 is made up of 15 amino acids. Germline loops: CDR1 MNHEY, CDR2 SVGAGI.

The chain uses TRBV27 and TRBJ2-2, with no clear D. The germline CDR1 and CDR2 sequences are MNHEY and SMNVEV (reference sequence). Trimming shortened V by 3 bases and J by 1 base, and 9 bases separated the two germline ends. The CDR3 is 15 amino acids. The CDR3 is CASSFVVMNTGELFF. The CDR3 DNA reads TGTGCCAGCAGTTTTGTAGTAATGAACACCGGGGAGCTGTTTTTT.

The chain uses TRBV6-6 and TRBJ2-1; 8 bases align to TRBD2. Germline values: CDR1 MNHNY, CDR2 SVGAGI (reference sequence). Trimming removed 6 bases from V and 12 bases from J; junction bases left unmatched: 16. This CDR3 is 15 amino acids long. The CDR3 bases are TGTGCCAGCAGCTCTGGGCTAGCGGGCCTCGATGCGCAGTTCTTC. Protein product: CASSSGLAGLDAQFF.